This TCR beta chain was obtained from a study of cytomegalovirus exposure and HLA in healthy donors. Regarding the study as a whole: Cytomegalovirus-associated status was assigned to some 180 TCR beta chains.

Worth noting for this clone: Antigen: not known.

V was pared by 6 bases and J by 8 bases, with 11 bases of the junction left unmatched. This CDR3 is 16 amino acids long. Germline lookup yields CDR1 SQVTM and CDR2 ANQGSEA. Both 60 Vbeta primers and 13 Jbeta primers went into the PCR. TCRdb's table, derived via immunoSEQ multiplex PCR, lists solely in-frame clones and lacks some. The repertoire has 120,000 or so clones, 65% to 80% of them found once; the top ten carry 3.4%. The receptor was derived from a man in his thirties or forties in good health and CMV-seronegative. The chain carries TRBV29-1 and TRBJ2-3, with 16 bases aligning to TRBD2. The sequencing input was PBMCs. CDR3 nucleotide sequence: TGCAGCGTATTTGGGACTAGCGGGAGGGCGGGGGGTACGCAGTATTTT. It yields the protein CSVFGTSGRAGGTQYF.